This is a list of T cell receptor beta chains from one sample in a study of control samples from healthy donors and cancer patients. Data came from immunoSEQ multiplex PCR; TCRdb stores just in-frame clones and leaves some out. The repertoire holds 80,000 to 100,000 clones, with 80% to 90% as singletons. The material sequenced was blood. The origin of the receptors is a man in his thirties or forties in good health. The CDR3 runs from the conserved cysteine through the conserved F or W. D genes are given only for firm matches. A row's size may be missing; if present it is once, few, many or a size class.

V gene,D gene,J gene,clone size,CDR3 length,CDR3 protein,CDR3 DNA
TRBV24-1,.,TRBJ2-1,.,18,CATSDGSWPPSSYNEQFF,TGTGCCACCAGTGATGGGTCTTGGCCGCCGAGCTCCTACAATGAGCAGTTCTTC
TRBV2,.,TRBJ1-1,few,13,CASSEAGHFEAFF,TGTGCCAGCAGTGAAGCTGGTCATTTTGAAGCTTTCTTT
TRBV30,.,TRBJ2-3,.,13,CAWNKREGDTQYF,TGTGCCTGGAATAAGCGAGAGGGAGATACGCAGTATTTT
TRBV19,.,TRBJ2-5,.,16,CASSPHWGGSLETQYF,TGTGCCAGTAGCCCCCATTGGGGGGGCAGTTTAGAGACCCAGTACTTC
TRBV28,.,TRBJ1-4,.,16,CASSPIGPPVAEKLFF,TGTGCCAGCAGTCCCATCGGACCCCCCGTCGCCGAAAAACTGTTTTTT
TRBV7-9,TRBD2,TRBJ2-7,.,16,CASSPGGLVAGVEQYF,TGTGCCAGCAGCCCCGGGGGTCTGGTAGCGGGAGTCGAGCAGTACTTC
TRBV7-6,.,TRBJ1-5,.,16,CASSLAGGFGNQPQHF,TGTGCCAGCAGCTTGGCGGGCGGGTTTGGCAATCAGCCCCAGCATTTT
TRBV5-1,.,TRBJ2-3,few,12,CASSLVSDTQYF,TGCGCCAGCAGCTTGGTTTCCGATACGCAGTATTTT
TRBV12-3/TRBV12-4,.,TRBJ1-1,.,13,CASSKRMNTEAFF,TGTGCCAGCAGCAAAAGAATGAACACTGAAGCTTTCTTT
TRBV7-6,TRBD1,TRBJ2-5,.,13,CASSDRVFVTQYF,TGTGCCAGCAGCGACAGGGTTTTCGTGACCCAGTACTTC
TRBV19,TRBD1,TRBJ2-7,few,14,CASSIGQGEYEQYF,TGTGCCAGTAGTATAGGACAGGGGGAGTACGAGCAGTACTTC
TRBV12-1,.,TRBJ2-6,once,22,CASTFPVGLGKPLIRGANVLTF,TGTGCCAGCACCTTCCCCGTTGGATTGGGAAAACCCCTGATTAGGGGGGCCAACGTCCTGACTTTC
TRBV11-2,.,TRBJ1-3,.,17,CASRIQGRGMYGNTIYF,TGTGCCAGCAGGATTCAAGGGAGGGGAATGTATGGAAACACCATATATTTT
TRBV5-5,.,TRBJ2-1,.,13,CASSLQTAGEQFF,TGTGCCAGCAGCCTTCAGACTGCGGGAGAGCAGTTCTTC
TRBV6-5,.,TRBJ2-7,.,13,CASRSGGGYEQYF,TGTGCCAGCAGATCAGGGGGAGGCTACGAGCAGTACTTC
TRBV7-9,TRBD2,TRBJ2-1,.,14,CASRGLAGVGEQFF,TGTGCCAGCCGCGGACTAGCGGGAGTCGGTGAGCAGTTCTTC
TRBV11-2,.,TRBJ2-3,.,17,CASSLEVGGVETDTQYF,TGTGCCAGCAGCTTAGAGGTCGGCGGGGTAGAAACAGATACGCAGTATTTT
TRBV28,TRBD1,TRBJ2-7,.,16,CASSATAGTGGNEQYF,TGTGCCAGCAGTGCGACCGCCGGGACAGGGGGCAACGAGCAGTACTTC
TRBV9,.,TRBJ2-7,.,14,CASSVGRGFNEQYF,TGTGCCAGCAGCGTAGGCAGGGGATTTAACGAGCAGTACTTC
TRBV7-8,.,TRBJ2-3,.,16,CASRPDGTLNTDTQYF,TGTGCCAGCAGACCGGACGGGACTTTAAACACAGATACGCAGTATTTT
TRBV25-1,.,TRBJ1-1,.,12,CASSTGRAEAFF,TGTGCCAGCAGTACAGGGAGGGCTGAAGCTTTCTTT
TRBV7-3,TRBD1,TRBJ1-1,once,16,CASSPQTGDRNTEAFF,TGTGCCAGCAGCCCGCAGACCGGGGACAGAAACACTGAAGCTTTCTTT
TRBV11-3,TRBD2,TRBJ2-2,.,19,CASSFPRPGTSMNTGELFF,TGTGCCAGCAGCTTTCCCCGTCCAGGGACTAGCATGAACACCGGGGAGCTGTTTTTT